The present entry profiles one TCR beta chain with its context. Antigen specificity is unknown. TCRdb's table, derived via immunoSEQ multiplex PCR, lists solely in-frame clones and lacks some. The sample carries about 15,000 clones, approximately 92% recorded once. Unstimulated regulatory T cells (CD4+CD25+CD127-), CD4+CD25- non-regulatory cells, CD4 and CD8 cells were FACS-sorted from thawed PBMCs. This CDR3 is built from 15 residues. The V end was cut by 4 bases, the J end by 4 bases, with 14 bases between. Germline CDR1 LNHDA, CDR2 SQIVND (reference sequence). This record belongs to a study of Tregs in tolerant kidney transplant recipients. General study results and limits: Expanding Tregs on activated donor B cells appeared to best identify donor-specific TCRbeta clones. Biological reproducibility was not directly addressed in this study. The small number of patients limits these findings pending further validation.

The source material was CD8+ T cells from blood. The rearrangement uses TRBV19 and TRBJ1-3, with a tentative D call TRBD1 (6 bases). This clonotype was obtained from a human donor in good health. Here the CDR3 reads CASSNPGGRGNTIYF. DNA for the CDR3: TGTGCCAGTAGTAACCCTGGGGGCAGGGGAAACACCATATATTTT. Using reference TRBV19 and TRBJ1-3 for the parts outside the CDR3, the full variable domain is DGGITQSPKYLFRKEGQNVTLSCEQNLNHDAMYWYRQDPGQGLRLIYYSQIVNDFQKGDIAEGYSVSREKKESFPLTVTSAQKNPTAFYLCASSNPGGRGNTIYFGEGSWLTVV.